The rows below give T cell receptor beta chains drawn from one sample of a study of T-cell reconstitution after alpha-beta-depleted transplantation in children. TCRdb passed the PCR reads through MiXCR, listing each CDR3 protein once. The sample yields 98,000 or so distinct CDR3 sequences, less than 25% seen once. The material was PBMCs, obtained before TCRalphabeta/CD19-depleted stem cell transplant. The origin of the receptors is a boy aged 2 to 9 with acute lymphoblastic leukemia, due to receive a stem cell transplant. The CDR3 runs from the conserved cysteine through the conserved F or W. The D gene is left open where the match is weak. A clone size is listed for some rows: how often the clone was seen (once, few, many), or a class if it is expanded.

TRBV20-1	NA	NA	TRBJ2-3	TGCAGTGCTAGAGATAGCGGAGGGCCAGATACGCAGTATTTT	CSARDSGGPDTQYF
TRBV20-1	TRBD2	NA	TRBJ2-4	TGCAGTGCTAACCAGGGTCCTAGCGGTGCCAAAAACATTCAGTACTTC	CSANQGPSGAKNIQYF
TRBV6-2/TRBV6-3	TRBD2	once	TRBJ2-1	TGTGCCAGCCAGACTAGCGGGGGATGGAATGAGCAGTTCTTC	CASQTSGGWNEQFF
TRBV5-5	TRBD1	NA	TRBJ2-5	TGTGCCAGCAGCCGGACAGGGAGTGAGACCCAGTACTTC	CASSRTGSETQYF
TRBV5-1	TRBD1	NA	TRBJ1-5	TGCGCCAGCAGCTTGGGGACAGGGAGTCAGCCCCAGCATTTT	CASSLGTGSQPQHF
TRBV19	NA	NA	TRBJ1-1	TGTGCCAGTAGTATTGGGCGGAACACTGAAGCTTTCTTT	CASSIGRNTEAFF
TRBV6-5	NA	NA	TRBJ2-2	TGTGCCAGCAGTTGGGGGGGGCACACCGGGGAGCTGTTTTTT	CASSWGGHTGELFF
TRBV30	NA	NA	TRBJ2-3	TGTGCCTGGAGTGTACGAAGGGGGGGAAACACAGATACGCAGTATTTT	CAWSVRRGGNTDTQYF
TRBV20-1	TRBD1	NA	TRBJ2-1	TGCAGTGCCCGGCTGGACAGGGGCTCCTACAATGAGCAGTTCTTC	CSARLDRGSYNEQFF
TRBV10-3	TRBD1	NA	TRBJ2-2	TGTGCCATCAGCCGGGACAGGAGCACCGGGGAGCTGTTTTTT	CAISRDRSTGELFF
TRBV7-2	TRBD1	many	TRBJ2-5	TGTGCCAGCAGCATGTTTCAGGGGGCACAAGAGACCCAGTACTTC	CASSMFQGAQETQYF
TRBV5-1	NA	NA	TRBJ1-1	TGCGCCAGCAGCTTCCACTTATATGAGGGGAGGACTGAAGCTTTCTTT	CASSFHLYEGRTEAFF
TRBV20-1	TRBD2	NA	TRBJ2-7	TGCAGTGCTAGAGTTCCTAGCGGGGGCTACGAGCAGTACTTC	CSARVPSGGYEQYF